The next 25 T cell receptor beta chains were all read from a single sample in a study of T cell responses to AZD1222 COVID-19 vaccine. The repertoire was sequenced with immunoSEQ multiplex PCR; TCRdb's copy has only in-frame clones and lacks some. The sample contains approximately 170,000 clones, 87% of which appear only once. This material consisted of peripheral blood, taken 28 days after the second AZD1222 dose. These receptors were collected from an adult who received the AZD1222 COVID-19 vaccine.

The gene calls are TRBV29-1 and TRBJ2-1; 9 nucleotides align to TRBD1. Germline assignment: CDR1 SQVTM and CDR2 ANQGSEA. The CDR3 has 14 amino acids. J gave up 3 bases and V 4 bases, and 4 bases lay outside the gene matches. CDR3 amino acids: CSVAWTGVYNEQFF. The CDR3 DNA sequence: TGCAGCGTTGCATGGACAGGGGTCTACAATGAGCAGTTCTTC.

Here the CDR3 reads CASSQSRRGQGGYTF. For the CDR3, the DNA is TGCGCCAGCAGTCAATCCCGACGGGGCCAAGGAGGCTACACCTTC. The gene calls are TRBV23-1 and TRBJ1-2, with TRBD1 as a possible D gene (5 bases). TRBV23-1 is marked as an open reading frame, function uncertain. The V end lost 0 bases, the J end lost 8 bases, and 16 bases lay between the germline ends. CDR3 length equals 15 residues.

The chain recombines TRBV5-1 with TRBJ2-2; TRBD2 agrees at 14 bases. With 3 bases clipped from V and 6 bases from J, the junction kept 10 bases outside the gene matches. The CDR3 loop spans 18 amino acids. Germline values: CDR1 SGHRS, CDR2 YFSETQ. The CDR3 sequence is CASSSFQTSGGAAGELFF. CDR3 nucleotides: TGCGCCAGCAGCTCCTTCCAGACTAGCGGGGGGGCCGCCGGGGAGCTGTTTTTT.

Regarding this clone: The identical CDR3 is also encoded by other nucleotide sequences in the sample. This CDR3 reads CASSTTVNTEAFF. DNA for the CDR3: TGTGCCAGTAGTACGACGGTGAACACTGAAGCTTTCTTT. The chain links TRBV19 to TRBJ1-1, with D hard to call. Germline V CDR1 and CDR2: LNHDA, SQIVND (reference sequence). The V end was cut by 4 bases, the J end by 0 bases, with 6 bases between. The CDR3 is 13 residues long.

The CDR3 reads CASSLGQGASYEQYF. CDR3 nucleotides: TGTGCCAGCAGCCTTGGACAGGGGGCATCTTACGAGCAGTACTTC. The chain links TRBV5-6 to TRBJ2-7; 11 nucleotides agree with TRBD1. V shed 4 bases, J shed 4 bases, and the junction held 7 bases outside the gene matches. The germline V gene has CDR1 SGHDT and CDR2 YYEEEE. The CDR3 totals 15 residues.

This rearrangement joins TRBV5-5 to TRBJ2-1, with unresolved D. CDR3 length: 15 residues. Germline assignment: CDR1 SGHKS and CDR2 YYEKEE (reference sequence). With 0 bases removed from V and 4 bases from J, the gap between germline ends came to 11 bases. The CDR3 protein is CASSLGRTLYNEQFF. The DNA of the CDR3 is TGTGCCAGCAGCTTGGGCAGGACCCTATACAATGAGCAGTTCTTC.

V is TRBV7-9 and J is TRBJ2-5; perhaps TRBD2 as D (6 bases). The CDR3 covers 17 residues. Germline V gene sequence: CDR1 SEHNR, CDR2 FQNEAQ (reference sequence). V was cut by 11 bases and J by 1 base, with 26 bases left in between. CDR3 sequence reads: CAAEGAISSGFQETQYF. The DNA of the CDR3 is TGTGCCGCGGAGGGAGCAATCTCTAGTGGCTTCCAAGAGACCCAGTACTTC. Together with reference TRBV7-9 and TRBJ2-5, the CDR3 gives the full variable domain: DTGVSQNPRHKITKRGQNVTFRCDPISEHNRLYWYRQTLGQGPEFLTYFQNEAQLEKSRLLSDRFSAERPKGSFSTLEIQRTEQGDSAMYLCAAEGAISSGFQETQYFGPGTRLLVL.

The chain recombines TRBV18 with TRBJ1-3; no clear D gene. CDR1 is KGHSH, CDR2 LQKENI, per germline. This CDR3 is 21 amino acids long. V was clipped by 3 bases and J by 0 bases, with 27 bases between them. In DNA form, the CDR3 reads TGTGCCAGCTCACCCGTACCCATGGGATTACCGGATCAAATCTCTGGAAACACCATATATTTT. It specifies CASSPVPMGLPDQISGNTIYF.

This clone was observed once. The chain has TRBV11-2 and TRBJ1-2, with D hard to call. The V gene lost 4 bases and the J gene lost 3 bases, with 9 bases spanning the gap. The CDR3 is 13 residues long. CDR1 is SGHAT and CDR2 is FQNNGV in the germline V gene. The CDR3 region is CASSSQSHYGYTF. In DNA form, the CDR3 reads TGTGCCAGCAGCTCACAGTCGCACTATGGCTACACCTTC.

The chain recombines TRBV20-1 with TRBJ2-7; TRBD2 matches at 9 bases. The germline CDR1 and CDR2 sequences are DFQATT and SNEGSKA (reference sequence). With 3 bases clipped from V and 0 bases from J, the junction kept 6 bases outside the gene matches. This CDR3 contains 15 residues. CDR3 amino acids: CSASRLAGTSYEQYF. The CDR3 DNA follows: TGCAGTGCTAGTCGGCTAGCGGGGACCTCCTACGAGCAGTACTTC.

The chain joins TRBV5-6 to TRBJ2-7; TRBD2 agrees at 8 bases. Germline loops: CDR1 SGHDT, CDR2 YYEEEE. The J segment lost 3 bases and the V segment lost 1 base, leaving 3 bases of the junction unmatched. The CDR3 has 14 residues. This CDR3 reads CASSLRGGRYEQYF. The CDR3 DNA sequence: TGTGCCAGCAGCTTGCGGGGGGGCCGCTACGAGCAGTACTTC.

The V and J genes are TRBV5-5 and TRBJ1-2; TRBD1 is a possible D gene (6 bases). The CDR3 consists of 14 residues. The V and J ends lost 4 bases and 4 bases respectively, with 14 bases between them. Germline loops: CDR1 SGHKS, CDR2 YYEKEE (reference sequence). The CDR3 sequence is CASSARTASYGYTF. In DNA form, the CDR3 reads TGTGCCAGCAGCGCCCGGACAGCTAGCTATGGCTACACCTTC.

The chain combines TRBV5-4 with TRBJ2-1; 9 nucleotides match TRBD2. There are 18 residues in the CDR3. V lost 3 bases, J lost 9 bases, and 19 bases stayed unmatched. Germline loops: CDR1 SGHNT, CDR2 YYREEE (reference sequence). DNA of the CDR3: TGTGCCAGCAGCTCCCCTTATGATAGCGGGGGACCTTCGGGTGAGCAGTTCTTC. This translates into CASSSPYDSGGPSGEQFF.

This clone has only one observation. The chain has TRBV6-5 and TRBJ1-1, with 10 bases matching TRBD1. Per the germline V gene, CDR1 is MNHEY and CDR2 is SVGAGI. The CDR3 totals 14 residues. J was trimmed by 3 bases and V by 6 bases; bases with no gene match: 4. CDR3 sequence: CASSYGQGDTEAFF. As DNA, the CDR3 is TGTGCCAGCAGCTATGGACAGGGGGACACTGAAGCTTTCTTT.

The genes are TRBV9 and TRBJ2-3, with 12 bases aligning to TRBD2. V lost 3 bases and J lost 2; bases outside the gene matches: 4. CDR3 length: 16 amino acids. Germline loops: CDR1 SGDLS, CDR2 YYNGEE. CDR3 DNA: TGTGCCAGCAGCGCCACTAGCGGGGGGCACACAGATACGCAGTATTTT. This codes for CASSATSGGHTDTQYF.

This chain links TRBV28 with TRBJ2-7; TRBD1 agrees at 8 bases. The CDR3 is 14 amino acids. V gave up 4 bases and J gave up 2 bases; unmatched junction bases: 4. Germline V lookup: CDR1 MDHEN, CDR2 SYDVKM. The chain's CDR3 is CASSSTGGTYEQYF. As DNA, the CDR3 is TGTGCCAGCAGTTCAACAGGGGGTACCTACGAGCAGTACTTC.

The chain carries TRBV9 and TRBJ2-5, with D tentatively TRBD2 (6 bases). Between the trimmed V and J ends, which lost 0 bases and 2 bases, there was a span of 14 bases. Per germline, CDR1 SGDLS and CDR2 YYNGEE. This CDR3 has 16 residues. This CDR3 reads CASSVGAGGAQETQYF. The CDR3 DNA sequence: TGTGCCAGCAGCGTAGGAGCGGGCGGGGCGCAAGAGACCCAGTACTTC.

This clone was recorded only once. In DNA, the CDR3 is TGCGCCAGCAGCCAAGTTGGCGGAACCTATGGCTACACCTTC. Translated, it gives CASSQVGGTYGYTF. The chain has TRBV4-3 and TRBJ1-2; D remains ambiguous. The germline V gene encodes CDR1 LGHNA and CDR2 YSLEER. This CDR3 has 14 amino acids. V was shortened by 1 base and J by 4 bases, with 10 bases between the two germline ends.

The chain couples TRBV2 to TRBJ2-5; D tentatively fits TRBD1 or TRBD2 (6 bases each). V was trimmed by 7 bases and J by 5 bases, leaving 14 bases between them. The CDR3 has 13 amino acids. Germline-derived CDR1 and CDR2 are SNHLY and FYNNEI. CDR3 loop: CASIYTGRETQYF. Here the CDR3 DNA reads TGTGCCAGCATATACACAGGGAGGGAGACCCAGTACTTC. Full variable domain (remainder filled in from reference TRBV2 and TRBJ2-5): EPEVTQTPSHQVTQMGQEVILRCVPISNHLYFYWYRQILGQKVEFLVSFYNNEISEKSEIFDDQFSVERPDGSNFTLKIRSTKLEDSAMYFCASIYTGRETQYFGPGTRLLVL.

The chain carries TRBV7-8 and TRBJ1-5; tentative D call: TRBD1 (6 bases). CDR1 is SGHVS and CDR2 is FQNEAQ in the germline V gene. Deletions cut 1 base from V and 0 bases from J, with 10 bases between. This CDR3 contains 16 residues. CDR3 sequence (DNA): TGTGCCAGCAGCTTAGGGGGGGCTTATAGCAATCAGCCCCAGCATTTT. This sequence encodes CASSLGGAYSNQPQHF.

V and J are TRBV11-2 and TRBJ1-1; D gene ambiguous. Trimming took 4 bases from V and 1 from J, leaving 13 bases between them. The CDR3 loop spans 15 amino acids. The germline V gene encodes CDR1 SGHAT and CDR2 FQNNGV. Written as DNA, the CDR3 is TGTGCCAGCAGCTCTATCGTAACTGCGAACACTGAAGCTTTCTTT. Amino acid sequence: CASSSIVTANTEAFF. The variable domain in full, with the rest retrieved from reference TRBV11-2 and TRBJ1-1, is EAGVAQSPRYKIIEKRQSVAFWCNPISGHATLYWYQQILGQGPKLLIQFQNNGVVDDSQLPKDRFSAERLKGVDSTLKIQPAKLEDSAVYLCASSSIVTANTEAFFGQGTRLTVV.

V is TRBV6-5 and J is TRBJ1-5; D not certain. In germline, CDR1 is MNHEY, CDR2 SVGAGI. Trimming left V 7 bases short and J 0 bases short, with 7 bases between. This CDR3 is built from 13 residues. CDR3 residues: CASKRDSNQPQHF. The CDR3 bases are TGTGCCAGCAAGAGGGATAGCAATCAGCCCCAGCATTTT.

Regarding this clone: At one of its ends the junction is not consistent with the germline gene, which may arise from a read error. V usage is TRBV28 and J usage is TRBJ2-5; D might be TRBD2 (6 bases). CDR3 length: 14 residues. Germline-derived CDR1 and CDR2 are MDHEN and SYDVKM. CDR3 in DNA: TGTACCAGCTCCACTAGCCCGCCCCGAGAGACCCAGTACTTC. Translated: CTSSTSPPRETQYF.

This clone counts as medium-sized. Other DNA sequences in the sample encode the same CDR3. The chain couples TRBV5-4 to TRBJ2-1, with no clear D. V lost 1 base to trimming and J lost 6 bases, with 2 bases between them. The CDR3 length is 11 residues. Germline V lookup: CDR1 SGHNT, CDR2 YYREEE (reference sequence). CDR3 nucleotide sequence: TGTGCCAGCAGCTTGAGCAATGAGCAGTTCTTC. As protein: CASSLSNEQFF.

The V and J genes are TRBV4-1 and TRBJ2-5; 7 nucleotides line up with TRBD1. The CDR3 sequence is 15 residues long. Germline loops: CDR1 MGHRA, CDR2 YSYEKL. The J segment lost 2 bases and the V segment lost 1 base, leaving 4 bases of the junction unmatched. The CDR3 coding sequence is TGCGCCAGCAGCCAAGGACAGGGCTTTCAAGAGACCCAGTACTTC. Its translation: CASSQGQGFQETQYF.